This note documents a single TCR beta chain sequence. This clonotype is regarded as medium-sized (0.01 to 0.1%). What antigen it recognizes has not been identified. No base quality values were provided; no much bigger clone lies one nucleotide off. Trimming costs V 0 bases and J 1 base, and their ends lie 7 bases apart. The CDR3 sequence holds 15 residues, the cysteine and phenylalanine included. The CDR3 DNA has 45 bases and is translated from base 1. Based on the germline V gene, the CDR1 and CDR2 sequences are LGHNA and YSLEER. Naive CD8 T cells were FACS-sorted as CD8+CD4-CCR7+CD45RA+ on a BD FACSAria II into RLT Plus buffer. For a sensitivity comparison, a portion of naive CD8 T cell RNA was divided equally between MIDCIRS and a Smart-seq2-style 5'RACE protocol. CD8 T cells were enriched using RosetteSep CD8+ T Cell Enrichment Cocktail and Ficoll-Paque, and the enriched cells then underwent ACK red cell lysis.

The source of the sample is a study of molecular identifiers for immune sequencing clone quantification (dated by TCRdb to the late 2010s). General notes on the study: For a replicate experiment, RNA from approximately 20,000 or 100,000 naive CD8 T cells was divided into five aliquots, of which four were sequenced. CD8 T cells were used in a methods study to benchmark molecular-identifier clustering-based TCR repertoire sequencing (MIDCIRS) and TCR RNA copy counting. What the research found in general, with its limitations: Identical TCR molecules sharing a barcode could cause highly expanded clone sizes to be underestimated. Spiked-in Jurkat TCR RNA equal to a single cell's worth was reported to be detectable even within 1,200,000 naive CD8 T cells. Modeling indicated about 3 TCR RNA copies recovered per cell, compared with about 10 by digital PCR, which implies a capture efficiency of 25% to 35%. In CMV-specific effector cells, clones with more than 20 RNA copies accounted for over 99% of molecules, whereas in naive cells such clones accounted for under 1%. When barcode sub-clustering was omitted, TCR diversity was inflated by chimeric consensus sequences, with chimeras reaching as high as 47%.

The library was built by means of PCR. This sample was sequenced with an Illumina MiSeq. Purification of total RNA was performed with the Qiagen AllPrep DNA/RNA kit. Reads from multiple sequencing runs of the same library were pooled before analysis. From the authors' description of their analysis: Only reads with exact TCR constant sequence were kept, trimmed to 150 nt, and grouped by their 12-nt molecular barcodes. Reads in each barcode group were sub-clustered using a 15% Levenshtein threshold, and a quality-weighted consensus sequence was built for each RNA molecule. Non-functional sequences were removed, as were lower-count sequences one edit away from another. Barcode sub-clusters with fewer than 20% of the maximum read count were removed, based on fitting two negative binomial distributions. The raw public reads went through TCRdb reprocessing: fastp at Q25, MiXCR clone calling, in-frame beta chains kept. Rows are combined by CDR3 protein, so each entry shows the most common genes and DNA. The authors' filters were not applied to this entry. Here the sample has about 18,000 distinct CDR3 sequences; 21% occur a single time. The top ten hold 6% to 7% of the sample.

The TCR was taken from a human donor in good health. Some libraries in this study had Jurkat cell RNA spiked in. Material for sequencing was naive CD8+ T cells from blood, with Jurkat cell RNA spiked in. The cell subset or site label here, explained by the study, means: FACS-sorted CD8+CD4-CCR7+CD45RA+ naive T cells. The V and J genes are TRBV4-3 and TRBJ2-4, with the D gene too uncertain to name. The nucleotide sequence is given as TGCGCCAGCAGCCAAGATATGGGTGCCAAAAACATTCAGTACTTC. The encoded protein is CASSQDMGAKNIQYF.